This T cell receptor beta chain comes out of a study of blood T cell repertoires in COVID-19. Under the authors' procedure: Reference gene primer amplification in the assay estimated nucleated cell counts. Measured with immunoSEQ multiplex PCR; TCRdb has only the in-frame clones, and not every one. That table furnishes V, J and clone size, whereas the DNA furnished D and trimming. This table holds about 160,000 clones, roughly 89% found once. This clone was counted a few times. Germline CDR1 and CDR2: MDHEN and SYDVKM. The CDR3 spans 16 residues. V dropped 1 base and J dropped 4; count of bases not matched to a gene: 7. Patients of the Seattle cohort, enrolled during active infection, were followed longitudinally.

Sequences were obtained from peripheral blood. This chain uses TRBV28 with TRBJ1-2; TRBD1 agrees at 9 bases. The TCR was taken from a woman in her 70s with COVID-19, enrolled during active disease. The CDR3 region is CASSLSSTGQGYGYTF. The CDR3 bases are TGTGCCAGCAGTTTATCAAGCACGGGACAGGGCTATGGCTACACCTTC.